This T cell receptor (beta chain) was sequenced during a study of breast tumors, draining lymph nodes, adjacent tissues. Study conclusions and caveats: Luminal-like breast cancer showed significantly higher tumor–nontumor repertoire similarity than basal-like. Compared with lymph nodes, tumors were less diverse; compared with nontumor tissue, more. Data fit most tumor T cells coming from lymph node, expanding in tumor.

Germline CDR1 reads SNHLY; CDR2 reads FYNNEI. Trimming took 2 bases from V and 7 from J, leaving 9 bases between them. The CDR3 is 13 residues long. The lymph nodes were axillary draining lymph nodes from breast cancer patients. This clonotype was observed at least ten times. Its antigen is still unknown. TCRdb redid the calling of the multiplex PCR reads with MiXCR, one entry per CDR3 protein. There are fewer than 250,000 distinct CDR3 sequences in the sample; approximately 31% occur only once, and 1.4% lies in the top ten. Material for sequencing was axillary lymph node tissue. The clonotype originates from a female donor with breast cancer. Some clones in this sample may be carry-over from other donors' samples. The V call is TRBV2, the J call TRBJ1-5, with D unclear. In DNA form, the CDR3 reads TGTGCCAGCAGTGAATTTTGGGAACAGCCCCAGCATTTT. Its translation is CASSEFWEQPQHF.